This TCR beta chain emerged from a study of CXCR3-negative and CXCR3-positive naive CD8 T cells. Study-wide results and limits: For memory CD8+ cells diversity was much lower, but both naive subsets had comparably high diversity. Similar TRBV-TRBJ gene usage was seen in naive CXCR3-negative and CXCR3-positive cells, but not in memory cells. Researchers report CXCR3 expression partially decreased after cryopreservation, with fresh PBMCs used in most assays.

The sorting of each CD8+ T cell subset was done in triplicate, at 300,000 cells each. The libraries of TRB cDNA were constructed through 5' RACE using UMI labels. TCRdb reprocessed the 5' RACE reads, keeping one entry per CDR3 protein, no DNA. Its table records about 90,000 distinct CDR3 sequences. This CDR3 has 14 amino acids. For this clonotype: Its antigen remains unidentified.

This chain connects TRBV12-3 or TRBV12-4 to TRBJ2-7. The sequence was collected from a human donor in good health. Some clones in this sample may be carry-over from other donors' samples. Sequencing used naive CXCR3- CD8+ T cells from blood. Subset defined: CD45RO-CCR7+CD27+CD95- naive CD8+ T cells lacking CXCR3 (TNR3-). The CDR3 sequence: CASSLDGLSYEQYF.